These 20 T cell receptor beta chains share one sample of origin, sequenced in a study of control samples from healthy donors and cancer patients. Clones were sequenced by immunoSEQ multiplex PCR, and TCRdb holds only the in-frame ones, with some missing. The repertoire holds some 200,000 clones, roughly 93% seen once, with more than 1.2% in the top ten. The sample consisted of blood. These receptors came from a young man in good health.

The V call is TRBV10-2, the J call TRBJ1-4; maybe TRBD1 (6 bases). The CDR3 is made up of 13 amino acids. Germline V gene lookup returns CDR1 WSHSY and CDR2 SAAADI. The V end lost 9 bases, the J end lost 11 bases, and 19 bases lay between the germline ends. Written as DNA, the CDR3 is TGCGCCAGTTCCCTGATCAGGGGAGAGAAACTGTTTTTT. Translated: CASSLIRGEKLFF.

This clone was seen a single time. V usage is TRBV3-1 (or the pseudogene TRBV3-2) and J usage is TRBJ2-7; D call uncertain. This CDR3 contains 14 residues. V was cut by 1 base and J by 2 bases, with 9 bases left in between. The germline V gene has CDR1 LGHDT and CDR2 YNNKEL (reference sequence). The CDR3 sequence is CASSQGVRTYEQYF. The DNA of the CDR3 is TGTGCCAGCAGCCAAGGCGTCCGTACCTACGAGCAGTACTTC.

The count of this clone is one. J is TRBJ1-2 and V is TRBV24-1; 10 nucleotides align to TRBD1. Germline values: CDR1 KGHDR, CDR2 SFDVKD. The CDR3 has 16 residues. With V trimmed by 0 bases and J by 6 bases, 6 bases remained unmatched. The CDR3 here is CATSDLAGTGEDGYTF. The CDR3 bases are TGTGCCACCAGTGATTTGGCTGGGACAGGGGAAGATGGCTACACCTTC.

The chain links TRBV21-1 to TRBJ2-7; no DNA check was done on the table's D call, TRBD2. TRBV21-1 is classified as a pseudogene. The CDR3 length is 12 residues. CDR3 residues: CASSVGTSHEYF. The CDR3 nucleotides read TGTGCCAGCAGCGTCGGGACTAGCCATGAGTACTTC.

CDR3 in DNA: TGTGCCAGCAGCTCGTCTGAAAAACTGTTTTTT. It encodes CASSSSEKLFF. The rearrangement uses TRBV11-2 and TRBJ1-4; no firm D call. Germline V gene data show CDR1 as SGHAT and CDR2 as FQNNGV. CDR3 length: 11 amino acids. V was clipped by 4 bases and J by 7 bases, with 4 bases between them.

V and J are TRBV18 and TRBJ2-1, with D maybe TRBD2 (6 bases). CDR1 and CDR2 (germline): KGHSH, LQKENI. CDR3 size: 16 residues. Trimming left V 6 bases short and J 5 bases short, with 20 bases between. The CDR3 DNA follows: TGTGCCAGCTCCCCAGTCCGGGACTCCGCAAACAATGAGCAGTTCTTC. Its translation: CASSPVRDSANNEQFF.

The chain has TRBV5-6 and TRBJ2-2, with a tentative D call TRBD2 (5 bases). The CDR3 extends over 14 amino acids. Looked up from germline, CDR1 is SGHDT and CDR2 is YYEEEE. The V end lost 2 bases, the J end lost 4 bases, and 9 bases lay between the germline ends. The CDR3 spells CASSLAAGTGELFF. Written as DNA, the CDR3 is TGTGCCAGCAGCTTAGCCGCGGGCACCGGGGAGCTGTTTTTT. Variable domain in full (rest from reference TRBV5-6 and TRBJ2-2): DAGVTQSPTHLIKTRGQQVTLRCSPKSGHDTVSWYQQALGQGPQFIFQYYEEEERQRGNFPDRFSGHQFPNYSSELNVNALLLGDSALYLCASSLAAGTGELFFGEGSRLTVL.

This clone was seen a single time. This sequence joins TRBV2 and TRBJ2-7, with no clear D. Germline CDR1 SNHLY, CDR2 FYNNEI. V lost 1 base and J 4 bases, leaving 5 bases between the germline ends. The CDR3 length is 12 residues. DNA of the CDR3: TGTGCCAGCAGTGAAGAAGCGTACGAGCAGTACTTC. Translating gives CASSEEAYEQYF.

This clone was recorded once. DNA of the CDR3: TGTGCCACCAGTGAGCGCTTCGGGGTCTTGAACACTGAAGCTTTCTTT. Translating gives CATSERFGVLNTEAFF. The rearrangement links TRBV24-1 to TRBJ1-1, with D unclear. Germline V gives CDR1 KGHDR, CDR2 SFDVKD. This CDR3 is built from 16 residues. Trimming took 4 bases from V and 0 from J, leaving 14 bases between them.

This chain connects TRBV21-1 to TRBJ2-3; TRBD2 is the table's D call, not checked against the DNA. TRBV21-1 is a recognized pseudogene. The CDR3 is 18 residues long. The DNA of the CDR3 is TGTGCCAGCAGACAAGAGGGAGGAGCGGGGATAACGCGACATACGCAGTATTTT. Protein product: CASRQEGGAGITRHTQYF.

The J gene is TRBJ2-1, the V gene TRBV5-1; possible D gene TRBD2, 5 bases. V lost 0 bases and J lost 5, with 12 bases in between. The CDR3 consists of 15 residues. The germline CDR1 and CDR2 sequences are SGHRS and YFSETQ. The CDR3 sequence: CASSLGAGVHNEQFF. The CDR3, as DNA: TGCGCCAGCAGCTTGGGGGCCGGGGTCCACAATGAGCAGTTCTTC.

The CDR3 nucleotides are TGTGCCAGCAGCCCCCGGTGGTCTGGGGCCAACGTCCTGACTTTC. Translation gives CASSPRWSGANVLTF. The rearrangement uses TRBV5-6 and TRBJ2-6; D not resolved. There are 15 residues in the CDR3. Trimming stripped 4 bases from V and 1 base from J, with 9 bases between. CDR1 is SGHDT and CDR2 is YYEEEE in the germline V gene.

The chain couples TRBV6-5 to TRBJ2-5; TRBD2 agrees at 9 bases. The CDR3 has 15 amino acids. Germline values: CDR1 MNHEY, CDR2 SVGAGI. The trim removed 6 bases at V and 2 bases at J, leaving 7 bases unmatched. CDR3 coding DNA: TGTGCCAGCAGCCAGGCGGGGGGGGAACAAGAGACCCAGTACTTC. It codes for CASSQAGGEQETQYF.

CDR3 DNA: TGCGCCAGCAGCCCAGATCGGACAGGGGAAAGCACTGAAGCTTTCTTT. This sequence encodes CASSPDRTGESTEAFF. The chain carries TRBV5-1 and TRBJ1-1, with 9 positions matching TRBD1. The V gene end was trimmed by 4 bases and the J gene end by 4 bases; junction bases not matched to a gene: 11. The CDR3 extends over 16 amino acids. Germline CDR1 is SGHRS and CDR2 is YFSETQ.

The chain joins TRBV7-3 to TRBJ1-1; weak D call: TRBD1 (6 bases). V lost 2 bases and J 1 base, leaving 11 bases between the germline ends. This CDR3 is built from 15 residues. Germline CDR1 SGHTA, CDR2 FQGTGA. The CDR3 is CASSLEDRRNTEAFF. The CDR3 DNA follows: TGTGCCAGCAGCTTAGAGGACAGACGGAACACTGAAGCTTTCTTT.

This clone was recorded only once. V and J are TRBV7-9 and TRBJ2-1; a possible D gene is TRBD1 (6 bases). The CDR3 length is 15 residues. The germline V gene has CDR1 SEHNR and CDR2 FQNEAQ (reference sequence). The V gene lost 3 bases and the J gene lost 5 bases, with 14 bases spanning the gap. In DNA, the CDR3 is TGTGCCAGCAGCTTGGGGGAGACAGGTAACAATGAGCAGTTCTTC. Encoded protein: CASSLGETGNNEQFF.

In this sample, this clone turned up once. The chain couples TRBV19 to TRBJ2-1; possible D gene TRBD1, 5 bases. The ends were cut back, 5 bases at V and 8 bases at J, with 13 bases in the middle. The CDR3 has 13 residues. CDR1 and CDR2 (germline): LNHDA, SQIVND (reference sequence). The CDR3 DNA sequence: TGTGCCAGTAGTGTGACAGTTCGGGATGAGCAGTTCTTC. Protein sequence: CASSVTVRDEQFF. Combining the CDR3 with reference TRBV19 and TRBJ2-1 gives the whole variable domain DGGITQSPKYLFRKEGQNVTLSCEQNLNHDAMYWYRQDPGQGLRLIYYSQIVNDFQKGDIAEGYSVSREKKESFPLTVTSAQKNPTAFYLCASSVTVRDEQFFGPGTRLTVL.

Regarding this clone: The DNA is omitted, as the CDR3 cannot be located on it reliably, and the CDR3 follows TCRdb's listing. V is TRBV7-9 and J is TRBJ1-2. Germline assignment: CDR1 SEHNR and CDR2 FQNEAQ (reference sequence). The CDR3 length is 11 residues, termini included. CDR3 protein: CASSLVALGNF.

CDR3 residues: CASSQDSLAGGQGQYF. CDR3 sequence (DNA): TGCGCCAGCAGCCAAGATTCGCTAGCGGGGGGTCAGGGGCAGTACTTC. The chain is built from TRBV4-1 and TRBJ2-7; 11 bases align to TRBD2. Unmatched junction bases numbered 10, after V lost 0 bases and J lost 9 bases. Germline CDR1 MGHRA, CDR2 YSYEKL. The CDR3 is 16 amino acids.

This rearrangement joins TRBV19 to TRBJ1-1; 7 bases fit TRBD1. There are 14 residues in the CDR3. V dropped 4 bases and J dropped 2; count of bases not matched to a gene: 4. The germline gives CDR1 LNHDA, CDR2 SQIVND (reference sequence). The CDR3 reads CASSKQGRNTEAFF. The CDR3, as DNA: TGTGCCAGTAGTAAACAGGGGAGAAACACTGAAGCTTTCTTT.